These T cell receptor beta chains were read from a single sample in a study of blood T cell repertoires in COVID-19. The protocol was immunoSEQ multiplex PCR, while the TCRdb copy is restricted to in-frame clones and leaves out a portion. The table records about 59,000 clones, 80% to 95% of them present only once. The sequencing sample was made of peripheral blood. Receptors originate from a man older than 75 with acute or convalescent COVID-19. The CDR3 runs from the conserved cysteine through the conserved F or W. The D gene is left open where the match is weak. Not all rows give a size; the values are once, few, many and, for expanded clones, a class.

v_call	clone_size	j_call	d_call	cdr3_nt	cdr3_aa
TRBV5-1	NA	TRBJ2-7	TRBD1	TGCGCCAGCAGCCCCCAGACAGGGAGCTCCTACGAGCAGTACTTC	CASSPQTGSSYEQYF
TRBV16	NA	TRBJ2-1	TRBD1	TGTGCCAGCAGCCGAGGACAGGTCAATGAGCAGTTCTTC	CASSRGQVNEQFF
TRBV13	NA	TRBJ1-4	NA	TGTGCCAGCAGCTTACGACTGGGAGGTGAAAAACTGTTTTTT	CASSLRLGGEKLFF
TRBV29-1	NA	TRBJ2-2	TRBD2	TGCAGCGTTGCTGTAGCGGGGACCGGTGGGACCGGGGAGCTGTTTTTT	CSVAVAGTGGTGELFF
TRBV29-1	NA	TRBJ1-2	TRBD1	TGCAGCGTTGAAGAGACAGGGGATGGGGGCTACACCTTC	CSVEETGDGGYTF
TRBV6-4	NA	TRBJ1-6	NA	TGTGCCAGCAGTGAGTCGGGCAGGGCCCATTCACCCCTCCACTTT	CASSESGRAHSPLHF
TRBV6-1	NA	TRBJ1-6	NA	TGTGCCAGCAGTGAAGACGAGGATTCACCCCTCCACTTT	CASSEDEDSPLHF
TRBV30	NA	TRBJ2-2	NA	TGTGCCTGGAGTCCATATGGGGGGGCCACAACCGGGGAGCTGTTTTTT	CAWSPYGGATTGELFF
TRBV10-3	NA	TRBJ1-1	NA	TGTGCCATCAGTATACAGGGTAACACTGAAGCTTTCTTT	CAISIQGNTEAFF
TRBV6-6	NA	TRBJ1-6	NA	TGTGCCAGCAGTTTACAGGGAAGGAATTCACCCCTCCACTTT	CASSLQGRNSPLHF
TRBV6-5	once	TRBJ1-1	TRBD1	TGTGCCAGCAGCCAGACAGGGGTGGGCACTGAAGCTTTCTTT	CASSQTGVGTEAFF
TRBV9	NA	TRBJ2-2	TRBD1	TGTGCCAGCAGCGAGGGGACAGGGGGCCGGAACACCGGGGAGCTGTTTTTT	CASSEGTGGRNTGELFF
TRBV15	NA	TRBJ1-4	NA	TGTGCCACCAGCAGAGACAGGGCGGATGAAAAACTGTTTTTT	CATSRDRADEKLFF
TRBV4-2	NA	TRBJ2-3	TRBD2	TGTGCCAGCAGCCAAGGGACTAGCGCCACAGATACGCAGTATTTT	CASSQGTSATDTQYF
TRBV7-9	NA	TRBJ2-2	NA	TGTGCCAGCAGCTTGGTAGCAGGGCAGGGGACCGGGGAGCTGTTTTTT	CASSLVAGQGTGELFF
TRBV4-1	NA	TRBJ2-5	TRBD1	TGCGCCAGCAGCCAAGTTTCGACGGGACAGGGGCTTCAAGAGACCCAGTACTTC	CASSQVSTGQGLQETQYF
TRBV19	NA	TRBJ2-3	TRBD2	TGTGCCACCTCGGGGGGGGCCACAGATACGCAGTATTTT	CATSGGATDTQYF
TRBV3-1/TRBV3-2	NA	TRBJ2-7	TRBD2	TGTGCCAGCAGCCAAGAGAGCGGGGGGCCCGAGCAGTACTTC	CASSQESGGPEQYF
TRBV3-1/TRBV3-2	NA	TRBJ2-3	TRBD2	TGTGCCAGCAGCCAAGAAGGACTAGCGGGGGGGTATAACACAGATACGCAGTATTTT	CASSQEGLAGGYNTDTQYF
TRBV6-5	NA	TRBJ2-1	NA	TGTGCCAGCAGGAGAGAGGGGGGGAGACACAATGAGCAGTTCTTC	CASRREGGRHNEQFF
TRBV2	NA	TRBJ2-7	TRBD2	TGTGCCAGCAGTGCCAAAGGGTGGGGGGGCGAGCAGTACTTC	CASSAKGWGGEQYF
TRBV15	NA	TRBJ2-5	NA	TGTGCCACCAGCAGAGATTGGACTGGTGAGACCCAGTACTTC	CATSRDWTGETQYF
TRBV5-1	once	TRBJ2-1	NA	TGCGCCAGCAGCAGAGGAACAGACTACTTAAATGAGCAGTTCTTC	CASSRGTDYLNEQFF
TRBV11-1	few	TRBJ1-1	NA	TGTGCCAGCAGCTTAGATGGGCAGATGAACACTGAAGCTTTCTTT	CASSLDGQMNTEAFF
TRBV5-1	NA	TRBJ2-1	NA	TGCGCCAGCAGCCTAACGGGGAAGGCCAACAATGAGCAGTTCTTC	CASSLTGKANNEQFF
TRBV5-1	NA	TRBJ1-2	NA	TGCGCCAGCAGCTTGGCGGCAATCGGGGGCTACACCTTC	CASSLAAIGGYTF
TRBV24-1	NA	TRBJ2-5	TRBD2	TGTGCCACCAGTCCCGGGGAGGGTAGAGAGACCCAGTACTTC	CATSPGEGRETQYF
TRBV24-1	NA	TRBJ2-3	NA	TGTGCCACCAGCCTTTCGGCAGATACGCAGTATTTT	CATSLSADTQYF
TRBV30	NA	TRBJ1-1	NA	TGTGCCTGGAGTCCCCCCCTAGGTGGAACTGAAGCTTTCTTT	CAWSPPLGGTEAFF
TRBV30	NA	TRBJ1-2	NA	TGTGCCTGGAGGGGGGGAGAGGGCTACACCTTC	CAWRGGEGYTF
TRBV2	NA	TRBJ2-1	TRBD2	TGTGCCAGCAGTTTTAGCGGGGTTAACAATGAGCAGTTCTTC	CASSFSGVNNEQFF
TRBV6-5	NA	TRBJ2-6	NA	TGTGCCAGCAGTTCCCCAGCAGGGACTGGGGCCAACGTCCTGACTTTC	CASSSPAGTGANVLTF
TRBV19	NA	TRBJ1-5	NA	TGTGCCGCCAGCCCGAGGGGGGGCCATCAGCCCCAGCATTTT	CAASPRGGHQPQHF
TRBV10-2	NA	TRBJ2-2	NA	TGCGCCACCGTCCCGGGACTTATTACCGGGGAGCTGTTTTTT	CATVPGLITGELFF
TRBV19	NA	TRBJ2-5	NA	TGTGCCAGTAGTATGGGGCATCAAGAGACCCAGTACTTC	CASSMGHQETQYF
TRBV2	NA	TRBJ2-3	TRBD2	TGTGCCAGCCAGACTGATAGCGGGAGCACAGATACGCAGTATTTT	CASQTDSGSTDTQYF
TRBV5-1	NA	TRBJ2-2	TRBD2	TGCGCCAGCACCTCGGGGGGGGCCGGGGAGCTGTTTTTT	CASTSGGAGELFF
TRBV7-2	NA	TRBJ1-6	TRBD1	TGTGCCAGCACCCCCGACAGGGACTCACCCCTCCACTTT	CASTPDRDSPLHF
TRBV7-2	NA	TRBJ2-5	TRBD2	TGTGCCAGCAGCTTAGGACTACTAGCGGGGGGGAGAGAGACCCAGTACTTC	CASSLGLLAGGRETQYF
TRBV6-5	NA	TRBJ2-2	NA	TGTGCCAGCACCCAAATCCGGGGAATGGGGGAGCTGTTTTTT	CASTQIRGMGELFF
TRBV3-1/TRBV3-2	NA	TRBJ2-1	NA	TGTGCCAGCAGCCACGGCAGGGGCAATGAGCAGTTCTTC	CASSHGRGNEQFF
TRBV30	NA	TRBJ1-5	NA	TGTGCCTGGAGTACTCAGGGCAATCAGCCCCAGCATTTT	CAWSTQGNQPQHF
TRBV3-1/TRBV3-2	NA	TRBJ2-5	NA	TGTGCCAGCAGCCAAGGTGGGCAGGGGGAGACCCAGTACTTC	CASSQGGQGETQYF
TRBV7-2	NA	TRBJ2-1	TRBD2	TGTGCCAGCAGCTCCCCGCCGGGACTAGCGGACTACAATGAGCAGTTCTTC	CASSSPPGLADYNEQFF